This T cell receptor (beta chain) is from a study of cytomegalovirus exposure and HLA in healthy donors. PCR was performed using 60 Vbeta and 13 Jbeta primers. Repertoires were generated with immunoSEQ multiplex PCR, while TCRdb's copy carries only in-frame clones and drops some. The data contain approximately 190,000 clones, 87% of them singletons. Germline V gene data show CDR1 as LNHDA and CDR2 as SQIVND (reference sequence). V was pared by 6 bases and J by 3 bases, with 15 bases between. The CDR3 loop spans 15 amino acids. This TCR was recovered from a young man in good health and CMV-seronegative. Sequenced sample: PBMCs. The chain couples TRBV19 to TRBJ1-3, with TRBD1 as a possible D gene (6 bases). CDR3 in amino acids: CASRRQVPNGNTIYF. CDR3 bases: TGTGCCAGTAGAAGACAGGTGCCAAATGGAAACACCATATATTTT.